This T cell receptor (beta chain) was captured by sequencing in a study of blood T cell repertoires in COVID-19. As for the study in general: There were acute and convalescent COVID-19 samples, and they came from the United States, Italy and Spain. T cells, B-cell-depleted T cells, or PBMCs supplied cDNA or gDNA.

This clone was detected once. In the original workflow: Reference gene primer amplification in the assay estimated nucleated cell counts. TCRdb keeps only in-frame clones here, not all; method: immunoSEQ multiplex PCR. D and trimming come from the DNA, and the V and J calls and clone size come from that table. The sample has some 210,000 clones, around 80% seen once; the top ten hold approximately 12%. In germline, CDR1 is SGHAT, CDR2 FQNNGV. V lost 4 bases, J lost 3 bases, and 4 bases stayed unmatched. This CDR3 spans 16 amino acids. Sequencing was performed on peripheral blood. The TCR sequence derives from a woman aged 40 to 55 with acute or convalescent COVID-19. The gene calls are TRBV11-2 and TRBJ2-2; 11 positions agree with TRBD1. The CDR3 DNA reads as TGTGCCAGCAGCTCGGACAGGGGGCGGTACACCGGGGAGCTGTTTTTT. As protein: CASSSDRGRYTGELFF.